These 11 T cell receptor beta chains were all obtained from the same sample, sequenced in a study of synovial regulatory T cells in juvenile arthritis. The antigens these receptors bind are not known. Generated by immunoSEQ multiplex PCR, the TCRdb table keeps only in-frame clones and is missing some. The sample shows about 990 clones, and approximately 2.9% sits with its ten largest clones. General study findings and limits: Blood Treg cells that were inflammation-associated showed lower TCR diversity than other blood Treg cells.

Material for sequencing was Treg cells from blood. Subset specified: HLA-DR+ inflammation-associated blood Treg cells. All receptors come from a donor aged 2-30 years with juvenile idiopathic arthritis.

This clone is labeled medium-sized based on frequency. The chain combines TRBV11-1 with TRBJ2-1; TCRdb proposes TRBD2, but this gene call is untestable without DNA. The CDR3 contains 13 residues. The DNA sequence is not available. Looked up from germline, CDR1 is SGHAT and CDR2 is FQDESV (reference sequence). The CDR3 spells CASSYSGGNEQFF.

In terms of frequency, this clone is medium-sized. The rearrangement joins TRBV5-4 to TRBJ1-2; without DNA, the TCRdb call of TRBD1 cannot be checked. The CDR3 has 15 residues. There is no recorded DNA. The germline V gene encodes CDR1 SGHNT and CDR2 YYREEE (reference sequence). This CDR3 reads CASRQRTGALYGYTF.

This clone registers medium-sized by frequency. This chain joins TRBV5-6 and TRBJ1-2; the TCRdb D gene call, TRBD1, has no DNA to confirm it. This CDR3 spans 15 amino acids. No DNA has been recorded. The V gene's germline CDR1 is SGHDT and CDR2 YYEEEE. CDR3 protein: CASSSKTGRLSGYTF.

By frequency, this clone is medium-sized (0.01 to 0.1%). This chain links TRBV14 with TRBJ1-1. Germline-derived CDR1 and CDR2 are SGHDN and FVKESK. CDR3 length equals 14 residues. The coding DNA is unavailable. The CDR3 reads CASSQAAGGTEAFF.

In terms of frequency, this clone is medium-sized. The V call is TRBV7-2, the J call TRBJ2-7; TCRdb returns TRBD1, unconfirmable since there is no DNA. CDR1 and CDR2 from the germline V gene are SGHTA and FQGNSA. CDR3 length equals 14 residues. No DNA is recorded. The CDR3 region is CANRYRESGYEQYF.

This clone shows up as large by frequency. The genes are TRBV5-4 and TRBJ2-5; TCRdb proposes TRBD1, but this gene call is untestable without DNA. The CDR3 has 16 amino acids. The DNA is not on file. Per germline, CDR1 SGHNT and CDR2 YYREEE (reference sequence). This CDR3 is CASSPRGQGAGETQYF.

This clone is called large based on its frequency. This chain connects TRBV5-1 to TRBJ2-1; the D call from TCRdb, TRBD1, cannot be confirmed without DNA. CDR1 and CDR2 from the germline V gene are SGHRS and YFSETQ. The CDR3 contains 16 residues. There is no recorded DNA. The CDR3 protein is CASSLEGQGWGGEQFF.

This clone is medium-sized by frequency. V and J are TRBV5-5 and TRBJ2-6; TCRdb names TRBD1, which stays unverified in the absence of DNA. The germline CDR1 and CDR2 sequences are SGHKS and YYEKEE (reference sequence). The CDR3 has 18 amino acids. No DNA was logged. CDR3 amino acids: CASSGPTGDPSGANVLTF.

This clone counts as medium-sized (0.01 to 0.1%) by frequency. The chain uses TRBV19 and TRBJ2-6. CDR1 LNHDA and CDR2 SQIVND come from the germline V gene (reference sequence). The CDR3 covers 13 residues. Only the protein sequence is given. Here the CDR3 reads CASSKTGANVLTF.

This clone is deemed medium-sized by its frequency. The chain recombines TRBV4-2 with TRBJ1-6. The CDR3 extends over 18 amino acids. No nucleotide data were recorded. Germline assignment: CDR1 LGHNA and CDR2 YNFKEQ. The CDR3 protein is CASSQKSGRGMGNSPLHF.

This clone ranks as medium-sized in terms of frequency. The rearrangement joins TRBV18 to TRBJ2-5. The CDR3 totals 12 residues. Only the protein is on record. The germline CDR1 and CDR2 sequences are KGHSH and LQKENI. CDR3 amino acids: CASSPHFETQYF.